The clone carrying this T cell receptor beta chain was observed a few times. What it binds is unknown. The data stem from a study of CD8 T cell repertoires and HIV-1 epitope variants. At the level of the study: Epitopes were three Gag families plus Nef HW9 and YT9. The baseline condition was 1M T cells left uncultured.

The CDR3 totals 13 residues. Between the trimmed V and J ends, which lost 2 bases and 3 bases, there was a span of 7 bases. Germline V gene sequence: CDR1 WSHSY, CDR2 SAAADI. Data came from immunoSEQ multiplex PCR; TCRdb stores just in-frame clones and leaves some out. The sample yields roughly 5,200 clones, less than 70% seen once. The chain joins TRBV10-2 to TRBJ2-5; D may be TRBD2 (5 bases). The clonotype was recovered from a male donor with HIV. What was sequenced was cultured CD8+ T cells derived from PBMCs. For the CDR3, the DNA is TGCGCCAGCAGTGAGGTGGAGGAAGAGACCCAGTACTTC. It specifies CASSEVEEETQYF.